The next 20 T cell receptor beta chains were all read from a single sample in a study of T-cell memory formation after mild COVID-19. A single record per CDR3 protein comes from TCRdb applying MiXCR to the 5' RACE reads. The top ten clones hold around 23% of a sample with under 250,000 distinct CDR3 sequences, roughly 10% of them seen once. The specimen sequenced was PBMCs or a T cell subset sorted from them (not recorded which). Receptor source: a man younger than 35 who had mild COVID-19 (a few samples of this study predate the infection). Cell type and time point are not known.

The chain employs TRBV12-3 or TRBV12-4 and TRBJ1-5, with a possible D match to TRBD1 (5 bases). This CDR3 region has 16 residues. Trimming took off 2 bases at V and 2 bases at J, with 13 bases between the two ends. The CDR3 nucleotides read TGTGCCAGCAGTTTATACGGGGACGTGGGCAATCAGCCCCAGCATTTT. Protein product: CASSLYGDVGNQPQHF.

This clonotype was picked up a small number of times. This rearrangement joins TRBV7-6 to TRBJ2-2, with a tentative D call TRBD1 (6 bases). CDR3 length: 15 amino acids. Per germline, CDR1 SGHVS and CDR2 FNYEAQ. V lost 5 bases to trimming and J lost 4 bases, with 14 bases between them. Written as DNA, the CDR3 is TGTGCCAGCAGCCCAGGGGTGTTTGGCACCGGGGAGCTGTTTTTT. Translation: CASSPGVFGTGELFF.

The J gene is TRBJ1-3, the V gene TRBV7-9; 7 bases map to TRBD1. Unmatched junction bases numbered 3, after V lost 1 base and J lost 6 bases. Germline V lookup: CDR1 SEHNR, CDR2 FQNEAQ (reference sequence). CDR3 length: 14 amino acids. CDR3 amino acids: CASSLGQGTNTIYF. The CDR3, as DNA: TGTGCCAGCAGCTTAGGACAGGGAACAAACACCATATATTTT.

The chain recombines TRBV4-2 with TRBJ1-1, with D tentatively TRBD1 (5 bases). Trimming removed 8 bases from V and 5 bases from J, with 12 bases in between. Germline V CDR1 and CDR2: LGHNA, YNFKEQ. This CDR3 spans 12 amino acids. The DNA of the CDR3 is TGTGCCAGCCGTTTTCAGGGAACTGAAGCTTTCTTT. As protein: CASRFQGTEAFF.

The gene calls are TRBV21-1 and TRBJ2-7; the table calls TRBD1, which could not be checked here. TRBV21-1 is described as a pseudogene. The CDR3 length is 16 residues. The CDR3 loop reads CASSKVWTGGSYEQYV. CDR3 nucleotides: TGTGCCAGCAGCAAAGTATGGACAGGGGGCTCCTACGAGCAGTACGTC.

A few counts support this clonotype. The CDR3 here is CASSPSKGYTQYF. The CDR3 DNA is TGTGCCAGCAGCCCCTCTAAAGGGTATACGCAGTATTTT. The rearrangement links TRBV6-5 to TRBJ2-3; D unresolved. From germline, CDR1 is MNHEY and CDR2 SVGAGI. The CDR3 sequence is 13 residues long. V lost 6 bases and J lost 7, with 14 bases in between.

This chain connects TRBV4-3 to TRBJ1-2; D gene ambiguous. V shed 0 bases and J shed 8 bases, with 13 bases lying between them. This CDR3 contains 14 residues. Germline V gene lookup returns CDR1 LGHNA and CDR2 YSLEER. CDR3 coding DNA: TGCGCCAGCAGCCAAGAAAAATCAGCGAGGGGCTACACCTTC. Amino acid sequence: CASSQEKSARGYTF.

The rearrangement uses TRBV5-1 and TRBJ2-7; TRBD1 aligns across 9 bases. The CDR3 extends over 15 amino acids. Looked up from germline, CDR1 is SGHRS and CDR2 is YFSETQ. V shed 4 bases and J 5 bases; nucleotides not matched to a gene: 10. In DNA, the CDR3 is TGCGCCAGCAGCATGACCGGGACAGGGTCCAACGAGCAGTACTTC. This codes for CASSMTGTGSNEQYF.

The chain couples TRBV4-2 to TRBJ1-2; D is unclear. V lost 1 base and J 1 base, leaving 7 bases between the germline ends. Germline V gene data show CDR1 as LGHNA and CDR2 as YNFKEQ. The CDR3 is made up of 14 amino acids. DNA of the CDR3: TGTGCCAGCAGCCAAGGGAAGGGTAACTATGGCTACACCTTC. Translation: CASSQGKGNYGYTF.

This clonotype was seen at least ten times. The chain combines TRBV5-1 with TRBJ1-4, with D possibly TRBD1 on 5 matching bases. Between the trimmed V and J ends, which lost 4 bases and 6 bases, there was a span of 13 bases. The CDR3 has 14 amino acids. Germline loops: CDR1 SGHRS, CDR2 YFSETQ. CDR3 residues: CASSLDSGDEKLFF. The CDR3 nucleotides are TGCGCCAGCAGCCTTGACAGTGGGGATGAAAAACTGTTTTTT.

The rearrangement links TRBV4-3 to TRBJ1-2, with D hard to call. This CDR3 comprises 13 residues. Looked up from germline, CDR1 is LGHNA and CDR2 is YSLEER. V was trimmed by 1 base and J by 3 bases, leaving 6 bases between them. The CDR3: CASSQGQYYGYTF. For the CDR3, the DNA is TGCGCCAGCAGCCAAGGACAATACTATGGCTACACCTTC.

The CDR3, as DNA: TGTGCCAGCAGCTTATATTTCGACTATGGCTACACCTTC. Its translation: CASSLYFDYGYTF. This chain uses TRBV7-9 with TRBJ1-2; D remains unclear. The V end lost 2 bases, the J end lost 3 bases, and 7 bases lay between the germline ends. CDR1 is SEHNR and CDR2 is FQNEAQ in the germline V gene (reference sequence). The CDR3 is 13 residues long.

This clonotype was counted ten times or more. The CDR3, as DNA: TGTGCCAGCAGCTTAGTCGAGACTAGCGGGAAGTATGAGCAGTTCTTC. The encoded protein is CASSLVETSGKYEQFF. The V call is TRBV7-6, the J call TRBJ2-1; 11 bases are a match to TRBD2. Germline V gene lookup returns CDR1 SGHVS and CDR2 FNYEAQ. The CDR3 totals 16 residues. V lost 1 base, J lost 8 bases, and 7 bases stayed unmatched.

This clonotype was seen a few times. The chain uses TRBV5-1 and TRBJ1-1; D is undetermined. The V end was cut by 2 bases, the J end by 1 base, with 12 bases between. The CDR3 length is 15 residues. Per germline, CDR1 SGHRS and CDR2 YFSETQ. The chain's CDR3 is CASSFSGEWNTEAFF. CDR3 DNA: TGCGCCAGCAGCTTCTCTGGCGAATGGAACACTGAAGCTTTCTTT.

This clonotype has a handful of counts. CDR3 bases: TGCGCCAGCAGGCCGTACAGGGGCCAAACCTACGAGCAGTACGTC. Translation gives CASRPYRGQTYEQYV. The chain joins TRBV4-1 to TRBJ2-7; 7 bases fit TRBD1. V trimming: 6 bases; J trimming: 2 bases; junction bases outside the gene matches: 10. The germline gives CDR1 MGHRA, CDR2 YSYEKL. The CDR3 is 15 residues long.

The chain joins TRBV7-9 to TRBJ2-2; the D gene is possibly TRBD1 (5 bases). The CDR3 is 15 residues long. V gave up 1 base and J gave up 6 bases, with 12 bases separating them. Looked up from germline, CDR1 is SEHNR and CDR2 is FQNEAQ (reference sequence). This chain's CDR3 is CASSLVQVLSGELFF. The DNA of the CDR3 is TGTGCCAGCAGCTTAGTACAGGTGCTCTCCGGGGAGCTGTTTTTT.

This clonotype was seen a handful of times. The chain recombines TRBV18 with TRBJ2-7; TRBD2 aligns across 7 bases. Germline CDR1 KGHSH, CDR2 LQKENI. After removal of 1 base from V and 3 bases from J, the junction contained 3 bases not matched to a gene. The CDR3 length is 14 residues. The CDR3 reads CASSPQSGGYEQYF. For the CDR3, the DNA is TGTGCCAGCTCACCACAATCGGGGGGCTACGAGCAGTACTTC.

This clonotype was found many times. The rearrangement links TRBV5-1 to TRBJ2-4, with 14 positions matching TRBD2. Germline-derived CDR1 and CDR2 are SGHRS and YFSETQ. The CDR3 is made up of 20 amino acids. V was pared by 3 bases and J by 6 bases, with 17 bases of the junction left unmatched. The CDR3 DNA reads TGCGCCAGCAGCTGGAAGAATCCGGGACTAGCGGGGGCCCGAGGAAACATTCAGTACTTC. It encodes CASSWKNPGLAGARGNIQYF.

This clonotype was seen more than once but under ten times. The J gene is TRBJ2-7, the V gene TRBV5-1; 7 bases map to TRBD1. V trimming: 1 base; J trimming: 2 bases; junction bases outside the gene matches: 3. This CDR3 is 14 amino acids long. Germline values: CDR1 SGHRS, CDR2 YFSETQ. The DNA of the CDR3 is TGCGCCAGCAGCTTGACAGGGGCGGCCTACGAGCAGTACGTC. It codes for CASSLTGAAYEQYV.

This clonotype appeared a few times. The V and J genes are TRBV29-1 and TRBJ1-1; D perhaps matches TRBD1 (5 bases). Looked up from germline, CDR1 is SQVTM and CDR2 is ANQGSEA. The CDR3 length is 14 residues. V was shortened by 2 bases and J by 3 bases, with 13 bases between the two germline ends. The chain's CDR3 is CSVELRRGDTEAFF. The CDR3 coding sequence is TGCAGCGTTGAACTCCGCCGGGGGGACACTGAAGCTTTCTTT.